A few counts support the clone carrying this T cell receptor (beta chain). The CDR3 is made up of 8 amino acids. Trimming cost V 7 bases and J 7 bases, with 4 bases left between them. CDR1 and CDR2 from the germline V gene are DFQATT and SNEGSKA (reference sequence). This sample stems from a study of blood T cell repertoires in COVID-19. Overall study context: Some COVID-19 samples were acute and others convalescent; all came from the United States, Italy and Spain.

Original processing methods: Reference gene primer amplification gave nucleated cell count estimates. Data came from immunoSEQ multiplex PCR; TCRdb stores just in-frame clones and leaves some out. Clone size and the V and J calls come from that table; the DNA yielded D and trimming. This table holds roughly 300,000 clones, 83% found once. The chain carries TRBV20-1 and TRBJ2-5; the D is unclear. This TCR was sampled from a woman aged 50 to 65 who had recovered from COVID-19. What was sequenced was peripheral blood. CDR3 sequence: CSVGTQYF. DNA of the CDR3: TGCAGTGTCGGGACCCAGTACTTC.